This T cell receptor beta chain was identified in a study of T cell responses to AZD1222 COVID-19 vaccine. Assay: immunoSEQ multiplex PCR; the TCRdb copy retains only in-frame clones and omits some. Of about 140,000 clones in the sample, less than 95% were seen once. The CDR3 has 13 amino acids. Germline loops: CDR1 KGHSH, CDR2 LQKENI. Trimming shortened V by 2 bases and J by 6 bases, and 7 bases separated the two germline ends. Findings of the study overall: White British people made up most donors, females outnumbered males, and clonal diversity was possibly underestimated. Targeting of unmutated variant regions was reportedly seen in nearly half of spike-specific TCRs.

With regard to this clone: Its cognate antigen is unknown.

V and J are TRBV18 and TRBJ1-4; D gene unclear. The specimen comprised peripheral blood, sampled 28 days after the second AZD1222 dose. The sequence was obtained from an adult who received the AZD1222 COVID-19 vaccine. Here the CDR3 DNA reads TGTGCCAGCTCACCAAAGCCAGATGAAAAACTGTTTTTT. Its protein product is CASSPKPDEKLFF.